This TCR beta chain stems from a study of T cell repertoires in cytomegalovirus infection. Study as a whole: CMV infection together with matching HLA type was indicated by public TCR beta signatures.

Study results and caveats: Public TCR beta family frequency separated CMV-and-HLA carriers, including in an independent cohort.

The CDR3 has 13 amino acids. V was pared by 2 bases and J by 8 bases, with 13 bases between. In germline, CDR1 is MNHNS, CDR2 SASEGT. Each CDR3 protein is one row after TCRdb ran MiXCR on the reads. The sample carries about 330,000 distinct CDR3 sequences, roughly 34% recorded once. This clonotype was seen more than once but under ten times. Its antigen is unknown. Source: cultured PBMCs, taken from culture after CMV antigen stimulation. The V and J genes are TRBV6-1 and TRBJ2-7; unclear D gene. The sequence was obtained from a human donor in good health (CMV status not recorded). Some clones in this sample may be carry-over from other donors' samples. The CDR3, as DNA: TGTGCCAGCAGTGAACGAACAGCGACCAAGCAGTACTTC. Residues: CASSERTATKQYF.